This TCR beta chain derives from a study of cytomegalovirus exposure and HLA in healthy donors. General study results and limits: Previously analyzed data showed that most TCR beta V segments were productive at a frequency of about 90% or about 30%.

Of note for this clone: Antigen unknown.

13 Jbeta primers and 60 Vbeta primers were used for the PCR. Profiling relied on immunoSEQ multiplex PCR, and the TCRdb table lists in-frame clones only, not all of them. The sample records approximately 160,000 clones, around four fifths being singletons. Germline assignment: CDR1 SGHNT and CDR2 YYREEE (reference sequence). The CDR3 loop spans 14 amino acids. V lost 3 bases, J lost 3 bases, and 6 bases stayed unmatched. The chain links TRBV5-4 to TRBJ2-7, with 7 bases lining up with TRBD2. The clonotype was recovered from a woman in her twenties or thirties in good health and CMV-seropositive. The sample comprised PBMCs. The CDR3 sequence: CASSYSGTNYEQYF. The CDR3 DNA follows: TGTGCCAGCAGCTACTCCGGGACTAACTACGAGCAGTACTTC.